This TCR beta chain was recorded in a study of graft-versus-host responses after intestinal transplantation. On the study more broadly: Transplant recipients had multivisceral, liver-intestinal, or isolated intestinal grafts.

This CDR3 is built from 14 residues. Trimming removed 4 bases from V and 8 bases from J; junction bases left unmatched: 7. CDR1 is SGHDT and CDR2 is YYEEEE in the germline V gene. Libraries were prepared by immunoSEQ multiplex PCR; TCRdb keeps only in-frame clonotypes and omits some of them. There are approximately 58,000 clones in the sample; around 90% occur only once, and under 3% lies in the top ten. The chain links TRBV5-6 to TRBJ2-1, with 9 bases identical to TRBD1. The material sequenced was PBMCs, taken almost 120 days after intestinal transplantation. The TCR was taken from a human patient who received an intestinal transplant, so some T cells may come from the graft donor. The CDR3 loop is CASSPGQGYDEQFF. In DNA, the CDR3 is TGTGCCAGCAGCCCGGGACAGGGTTACGATGAGCAGTTCTTC.